Following are 17 T cell receptor beta chains from one sample sequenced in a study of blood T cell repertoires in COVID-19. Clones were read by immunoSEQ multiplex PCR, and TCRdb kept only the in-frame ones, dropping some. The sample lists 200,000 to 300,000 clones; approximately 84% were seen once. The sample consisted of peripheral blood. The receptors shown here come from a woman between 25 and 40 years old who had recovered from COVID-19.

The chain has TRBV9 and TRBJ2-2; the D is unclear. The CDR3 contains 13 residues. Trimming took 3 bases from V and 4 from J, leaving 7 bases between them. The germline V gene encodes CDR1 SGDLS and CDR2 YYNGEE. CDR3 coding DNA: TGTGCCAGCAGCGCGACAACCACCGGGGAGCTGTTTTTT. Protein product: CASSATTTGELFF.

The chain links TRBV7-9 to TRBJ1-4; 7 nucleotides agree with TRBD1. The junction had 8 bases not matched to a gene; V was cut back by 5 bases and J by 5 bases. The CDR3 is 15 residues long. In germline, CDR1 is SEHNR, CDR2 FQNEAQ (reference sequence). CDR3 in amino acids: CASSLDRAINEKLFF. DNA for the CDR3: TGTGCCAGCAGCCTTGACAGGGCGATAAATGAAAAACTGTTTTTT.

This clone has only a few counts. V is TRBV10-3 and J is TRBJ2-3, with a tentative D call TRBD2 (6 bases). There are 12 residues in the CDR3. Germline V lookup: CDR1 ENHRY, CDR2 SYGVKD. V dropped 5 bases and J dropped 6 bases, with 9 bases sitting between them. The CDR3 is CAISRLGDTQYF. The CDR3 DNA is TGTGCCATCAGTAGACTAGGGGATACGCAGTATTTT.

The chain recombines TRBV5-4 with TRBJ2-5; 7 bases are a match to TRBD1. The CDR3 contains 15 residues. Germline CDR1 reads SGHNT; CDR2 reads YYREEE (reference sequence). J gave up 4 bases and V 4 bases, and 10 bases lay outside the gene matches. As DNA, the CDR3 is TGTGCCAGCAGCAACAGACAGGGCGGACGAGAGACCCAGTACTTC. It translates to CASSNRQGGRETQYF.

This clone was picked up one time. V usage is TRBV5-1 and J usage is TRBJ2-2; perhaps TRBD2 as D (5 bases). CDR3 length: 15 amino acids. V lost 2 bases, J lost 7 bases, and 15 bases lay in between. The V gene's germline CDR1 is SGHRS and CDR2 YFSETQ. The CDR3 spells CASSFLTVEGGELFF. CDR3 nucleotides: TGCGCCAGCAGCTTCCTCACAGTAGAGGGCGGGGAGCTGTTTTTT.

This chain connects TRBV7-9 to TRBJ2-1; 10 nucleotides agree with TRBD1. Trimming cost V 4 bases and J 7 bases; bases outside gene matches: 4. CDR3 size: 14 residues. Germline V CDR1 and CDR2: SEHNR, FQNEAQ (reference sequence). CDR3 coding DNA: TGTGCCAGCAGCTCGGGACAGGGGACGAATGAGCAGTTCTTC. Protein sequence: CASSSGQGTNEQFF. Full variable domain (outside the CDR3, taken from reference TRBV7-9 and TRBJ2-1): DTGVSQNPRHKITKRGQNVTFRCDPISEHNRLYWYRQTLGQGPEFLTYFQNEAQLEKSRLLSDRFSAERPKGSFSTLEIQRTEQGDSAMYLCASSSGQGTNEQFFGPGTRLTVL.

This chain uses TRBV7-2 with TRBJ1-1; maybe TRBD1 (5 bases). The length of the CDR3 is 15 residues. Trimming took 1 base from V and 1 from J, leaving 10 bases between them. Germline V gene sequence: CDR1 SGHTA, CDR2 FQGNSA. CDR3 DNA sequence: TGTGCCAGCAGCTTAGTAGGGGCCACGAACACTGAAGCTTTCTTT. Translation: CASSLVGATNTEAFF.

In its sample, this clone was seen once. This chain uses TRBV7-2 with TRBJ2-1, with 16 bases fitting TRBD2. Germline V gene lookup returns CDR1 SGHTA and CDR2 FQGNSA. Unmatched junction bases numbered 6, after V lost 5 bases and J lost 8 bases. The CDR3 has 16 amino acids. CDR3 nucleotides: TGTGCCAGCAGCGCGGGACTAGCGGGGGGGTTAGATGAGCAGTTCTTC. Amino acids: CASSAGLAGGLDEQFF.

The rearrangement joins TRBV5-1 to TRBJ2-1; D might be TRBD1 (5 bases). The germline V and J ends were trimmed by 0 bases and 7 bases, with 14 bases remaining between them. The CDR3 has 15 residues. The germline V gene has CDR1 SGHRS and CDR2 YFSETQ. The CDR3 region is CASSLAGKGLNEQFF. In DNA form, the CDR3 reads TGCGCCAGCAGCTTGGCGGGTAAGGGGTTAAATGAGCAGTTCTTC.

This chain joins TRBV10-3 and TRBJ1-1; 12 positions agree with TRBD1. Losses at the gene ends were 6 bases for V and 3 bases for J; bases not matched to a gene: 8. Germline CDR1 reads ENHRY; CDR2 reads SYGVKD. This CDR3 has 16 residues. This CDR3 is CAIRGTGGGLDTEAFF. The CDR3 nucleotides read TGTGCCATCAGGGGGACAGGGGGCGGCTTGGACACTGAAGCTTTCTTT.

The rearrangement links TRBV6-5 to TRBJ1-5; TRBD1 matches at 8 bases. CDR3 length: 15 residues. The V gene's germline CDR1 is MNHEY and CDR2 SVGAGI. J was trimmed by 0 bases and V by 6 bases; bases with no gene match: 4. The DNA of the CDR3 is TGTGCCAGCAGCTTCGGGACAGGTAGCAATCAGCCCCAGCATTTT. Translation: CASSFGTGSNQPQHF.

This sequence joins TRBV5-6 and TRBJ2-7, with 7 nucleotides matching TRBD2. Germline CDR1 is SGHDT and CDR2 is YYEEEE. J was trimmed by 1 base and V by 4 bases; bases with no gene match: 11. This CDR3 contains 16 residues. The CDR3 coding sequence is TGTGCCAGCAGCCCACGAGGGGAACTAGCGTCCTACGAGCAGTACTTC. Translation gives CASSPRGELASYEQYF.

This rearrangement joins TRBV18 to TRBJ2-1; maybe TRBD2 (6 bases). CDR1 KGHSH and CDR2 LQKENI come from the germline V gene. This CDR3 spans 16 amino acids. V was clipped by 0 bases and J by 3 bases, with 12 bases between them. CDR3 in amino acids: CASSPPGLTVYNEQFF. The CDR3 region has the DNA TGTGCCAGCTCACCACCGGGACTGACTGTCTACAATGAGCAGTTCTTC. The variable domain in full, with the rest retrieved from reference TRBV18 and TRBJ2-1, is NAGVMQNPRHLVRRRGQEARLRCSPMKGHSHVYWYRQLPEEGLKFMVYLQKENIIDESGMPKERFSAEFPKEGPSILRIQQVVRGDSAAYFCASSPPGLTVYNEQFFGPGTRLTVL.

The chain uses TRBV4-2 and TRBJ2-7, with 9 bases fitting TRBD2. The CDR3 consists of 16 residues. CDR1 is LGHNA, CDR2 YNFKEQ, per germline. V shed 5 bases, J shed 2 bases, and the junction held 10 bases outside the gene matches. For the CDR3, the DNA is TGTGCCAGCAGCAAGCCGATAGCGGGGGACACCTACGAGCAGTACTTC. This sequence encodes CASSKPIAGDTYEQYF.

The rearrangement joins TRBV11-2 to TRBJ1-6; 7 bases agree with TRBD1. The V gene end was trimmed by 0 bases and the J gene end by 3 bases; junction bases not matched to a gene: 5. This CDR3 is 17 amino acids long. Per germline, CDR1 SGHAT and CDR2 FQNNGV. CDR3 DNA sequence: TGTGCCAGCAGCTTAGACCTGACAGGGAGCTATAATTCACCCCTCCACTTT. It is translated as CASSLDLTGSYNSPLHF.

This clone came up a few times. The genes are TRBV19 and TRBJ1-3, with D tentatively TRBD1 (5 bases). V lost 6 bases and J 0 bases, leaving 9 bases between the germline ends. CDR1 LNHDA and CDR2 SQIVND come from the germline V gene (reference sequence). The CDR3 has 14 residues. CDR3 bases: TGTGCCAGTAGGGGTGGGGCCTCTGGAAACACCATATATTTT. This sequence encodes CASRGGASGNTIYF.

The chain employs TRBV27 and TRBJ2-5, with 10 bases identical to TRBD1. Losses at the gene ends were 5 bases for V and 4 bases for J; bases not matched to a gene: 7. The germline CDR1 and CDR2 sequences are MNHEY and SMNVEV (reference sequence). This CDR3 region has 15 residues. The CDR3 DNA sequence: TGTGCCAGCAGTGGCGGGACAGGGGTGATAGAGACCCAGTACTTC. Residues: CASSGGTGVIETQYF.